This T cell receptor (beta chain) originates from a study of PD-1 blockade in classical Hodgkin lymphoma. Per the germline V gene, CDR1 is SEHNR and CDR2 is FQNEAQ (reference sequence). Between the trimmed V and J ends, which lost 5 bases and 0 bases, there was a span of 17 bases. This CDR3 has 17 amino acids. This table comes from immunoSEQ multiplex PCR, and its TCRdb copy is limited to in-frame clones, with some not included. The sample has about 41,000 clones, 65% to 80% seen once. No patient escaped relapse after autologous stem cell transplantation, and brentuximab vedotin exposure varied. This rearrangement joins TRBV7-9 to TRBJ2-4, with a possible D match to TRBD2 (5 bases). The receptor was isolated from a human donor with classical Hodgkin lymphoma. The sequencing here drew on peripheral blood mononuclear cells (PBMCs), taken at baseline. CDR3: CASSHLDFSIAKNIQYF. In DNA form, the CDR3 reads TGTGCCAGCAGCCATCTGGACTTTTCCATAGCCAAAAACATTCAGTACTTC.